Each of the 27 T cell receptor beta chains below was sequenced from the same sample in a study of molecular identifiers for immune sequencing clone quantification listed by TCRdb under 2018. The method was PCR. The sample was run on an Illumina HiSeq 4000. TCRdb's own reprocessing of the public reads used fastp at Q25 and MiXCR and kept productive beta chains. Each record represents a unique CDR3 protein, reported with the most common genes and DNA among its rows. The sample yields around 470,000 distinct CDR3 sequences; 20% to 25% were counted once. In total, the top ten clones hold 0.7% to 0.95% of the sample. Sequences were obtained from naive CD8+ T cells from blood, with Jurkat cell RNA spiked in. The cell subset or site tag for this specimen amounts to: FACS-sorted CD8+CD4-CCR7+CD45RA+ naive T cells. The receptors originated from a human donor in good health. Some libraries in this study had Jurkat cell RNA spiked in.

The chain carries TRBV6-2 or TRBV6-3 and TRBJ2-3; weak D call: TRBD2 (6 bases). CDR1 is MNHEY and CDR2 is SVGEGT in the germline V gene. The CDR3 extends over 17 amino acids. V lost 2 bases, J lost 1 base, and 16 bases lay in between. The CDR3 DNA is TGTGCCAGCAGTTACCCTCCGGGGGACCGCGGCACAGATACGCAGTATTTT. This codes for CASSYPPGDRGTDTQYF.

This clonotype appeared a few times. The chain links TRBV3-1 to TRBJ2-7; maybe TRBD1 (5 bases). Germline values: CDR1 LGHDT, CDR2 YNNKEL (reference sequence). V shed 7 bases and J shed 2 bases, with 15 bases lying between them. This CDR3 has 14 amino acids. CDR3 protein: CASTPSAGTYEQYF. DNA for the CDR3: TGTGCCAGCACCCCTTCGGCAGGGACCTACGAGCAGTACTTC.

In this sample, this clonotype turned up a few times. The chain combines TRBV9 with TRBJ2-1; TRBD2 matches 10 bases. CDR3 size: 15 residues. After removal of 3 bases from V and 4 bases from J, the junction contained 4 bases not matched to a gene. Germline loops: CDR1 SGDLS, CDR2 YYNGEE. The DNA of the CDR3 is TGTGCCAGCAGCGGAGCTAGCGGGGGTTACAATGAGCAGTTCTTC. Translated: CASSGASGGYNEQFF.

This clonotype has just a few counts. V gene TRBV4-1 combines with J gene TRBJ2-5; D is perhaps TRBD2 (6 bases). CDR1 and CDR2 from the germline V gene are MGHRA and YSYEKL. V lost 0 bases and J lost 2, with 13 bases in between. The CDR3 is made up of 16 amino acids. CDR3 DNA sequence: TGCGCCAGCAGCCAAGATGCCAGGCGGGGTCAAGAGACCCAGTACTTC. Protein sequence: CASSQDARRGQETQYF.

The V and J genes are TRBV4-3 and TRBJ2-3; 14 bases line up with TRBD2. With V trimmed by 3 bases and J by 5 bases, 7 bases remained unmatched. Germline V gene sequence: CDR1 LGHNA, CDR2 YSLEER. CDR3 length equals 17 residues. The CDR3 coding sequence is TGCGCCAGCAGCCAGTTGGGACTAGCGGGAGAATTAGATACGCAGTATTTT. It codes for CASSQLGLAGELDTQYF.

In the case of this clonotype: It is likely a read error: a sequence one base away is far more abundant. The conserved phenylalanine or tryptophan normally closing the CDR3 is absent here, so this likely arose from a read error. Here the CDR3 reads CASSLGLGYEQYL. The CDR3, as DNA: TGTGCCAGCAGCCTAGGCCTAGGCTACGAGCAGTACCTC. J is TRBJ2-7 and V is TRBV7-2, with D uncertain. The V end was cut by 5 bases, the J end by 3 bases, with 11 bases between. Looked up from germline, CDR1 is SGHTA and CDR2 is FQGNSA. CDR3 length: 13 residues.

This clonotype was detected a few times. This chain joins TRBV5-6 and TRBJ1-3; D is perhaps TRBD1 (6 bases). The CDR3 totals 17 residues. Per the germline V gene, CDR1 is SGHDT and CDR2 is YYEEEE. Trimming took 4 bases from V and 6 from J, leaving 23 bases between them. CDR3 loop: CASSPGAGNWRLNTIYF. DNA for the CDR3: TGTGCCAGCAGCCCGGGGGCAGGCAATTGGCGTCTAAACACCATATATTTT.

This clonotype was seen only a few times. The CDR3 reads CASSESPIMGAKNIQYF. In DNA form, the CDR3 reads TGTGCCAGCAGTGAGTCCCCCATTATGGGAGCCAAAAACATTCAGTACTTC. The chain has TRBV2 and TRBJ2-4, with D hard to call. CDR3 size: 17 residues. V lost 3 bases and J 0 bases, leaving 15 bases between the germline ends. Germline V CDR1 and CDR2: SNHLY, FYNNEI.

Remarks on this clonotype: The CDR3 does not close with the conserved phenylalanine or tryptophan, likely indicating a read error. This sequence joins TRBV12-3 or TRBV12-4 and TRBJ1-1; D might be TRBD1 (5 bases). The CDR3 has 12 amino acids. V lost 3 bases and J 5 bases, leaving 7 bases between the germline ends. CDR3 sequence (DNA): TGTGCCAGCAGTTTGGGGGTTACTGAAGCTTTCTCT. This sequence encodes CASSLGVTEAFS.

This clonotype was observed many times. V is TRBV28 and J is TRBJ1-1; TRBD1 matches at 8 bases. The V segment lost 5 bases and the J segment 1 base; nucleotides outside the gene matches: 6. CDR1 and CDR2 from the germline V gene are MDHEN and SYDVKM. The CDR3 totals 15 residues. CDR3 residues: CASSTPGQANTEAFF. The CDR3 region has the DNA TGTGCCAGCAGTACGCCGGGACAGGCGAACACTGAAGCTTTCTTT.

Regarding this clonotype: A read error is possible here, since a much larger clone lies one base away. The CDR3 here is CASSMGGGGAYQPRHF. The DNA of the CDR3 is TGTGCCAGTAGTATGGGAGGCGGGGGGGCTTACCAGCCCCGGCATTTT. The J gene is TRBJ1-5, the V gene TRBV19, with a weak D call TRBD1 (6 bases). The CDR3 extends over 16 amino acids. Germline V lookup: CDR1 LNHDA, CDR2 SQIVND (reference sequence).

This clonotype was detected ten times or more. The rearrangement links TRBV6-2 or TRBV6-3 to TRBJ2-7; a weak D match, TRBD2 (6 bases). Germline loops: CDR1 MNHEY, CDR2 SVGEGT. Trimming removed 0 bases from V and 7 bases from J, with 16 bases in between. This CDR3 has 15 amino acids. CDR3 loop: CASSYSAGFSQEQYF. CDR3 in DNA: TGTGCCAGCAGTTACTCGGCGGGGTTCTCGCAGGAGCAGTACTTC.

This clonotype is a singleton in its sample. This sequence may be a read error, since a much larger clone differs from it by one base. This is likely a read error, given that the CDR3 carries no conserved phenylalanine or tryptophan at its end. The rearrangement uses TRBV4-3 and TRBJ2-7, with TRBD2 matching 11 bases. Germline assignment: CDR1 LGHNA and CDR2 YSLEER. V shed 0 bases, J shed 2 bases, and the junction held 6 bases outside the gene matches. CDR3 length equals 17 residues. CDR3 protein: CASSQDWLAGGTYEQYL. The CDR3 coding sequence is TGCGCCAGCAGCCAAGATTGGCTAGCGGGAGGAACCTACGAGCAGTACCTC.

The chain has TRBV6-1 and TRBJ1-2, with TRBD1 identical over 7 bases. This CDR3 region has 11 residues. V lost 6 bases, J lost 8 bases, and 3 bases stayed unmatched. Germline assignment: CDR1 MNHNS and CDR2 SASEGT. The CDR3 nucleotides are TGTGCCAGCAGAACAGGGGCCGGCTACACCTTC. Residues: CASRTGAGYTF.

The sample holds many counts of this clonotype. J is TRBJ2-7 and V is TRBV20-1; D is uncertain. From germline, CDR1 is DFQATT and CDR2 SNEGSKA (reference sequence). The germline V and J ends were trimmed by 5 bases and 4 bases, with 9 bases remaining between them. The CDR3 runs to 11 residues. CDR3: CSARIGYEQYF. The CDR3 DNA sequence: TGCAGTGCTCGGATAGGGTACGAGCAGTACTTC.

The CDR3 is CASSSGGVPQHF. In nucleotides, the CDR3 is TGTGCCAGCAGTTCTGGCGGGGTACCCCAGCATTTT. This chain joins TRBV5-6 and TRBJ1-5; D ambiguous. This CDR3 contains 12 residues. Looked up from germline, CDR1 is SGHDT and CDR2 is YYEEEE. V was trimmed by 5 bases and J by 10 bases, leaving 13 bases between them.

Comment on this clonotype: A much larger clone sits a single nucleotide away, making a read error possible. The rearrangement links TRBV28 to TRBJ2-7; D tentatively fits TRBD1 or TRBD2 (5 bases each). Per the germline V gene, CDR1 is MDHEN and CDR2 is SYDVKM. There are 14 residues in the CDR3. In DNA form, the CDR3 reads TGTGCCGGCAGTCTGGCCACAGGAGGCGTCGAGCAGTACTTC. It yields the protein CAGSLATGGVEQYF.

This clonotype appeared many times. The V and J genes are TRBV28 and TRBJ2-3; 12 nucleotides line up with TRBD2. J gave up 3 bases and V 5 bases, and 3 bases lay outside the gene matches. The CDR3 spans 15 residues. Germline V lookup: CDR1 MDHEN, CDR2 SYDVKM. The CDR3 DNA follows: TGTGCCAGCAGTCCAGGACTAGCGGGAACAGATACGCAGTATTTT. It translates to CASSPGLAGTDTQYF.

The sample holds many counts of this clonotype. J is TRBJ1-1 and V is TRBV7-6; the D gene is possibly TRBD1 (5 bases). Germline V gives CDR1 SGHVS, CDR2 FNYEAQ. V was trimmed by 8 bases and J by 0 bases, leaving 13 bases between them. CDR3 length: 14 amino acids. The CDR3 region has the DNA TGTGCCAGCCCCAAGACAGTTATGAACACTGAAGCTTTCTTT. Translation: CASPKTVMNTEAFF.

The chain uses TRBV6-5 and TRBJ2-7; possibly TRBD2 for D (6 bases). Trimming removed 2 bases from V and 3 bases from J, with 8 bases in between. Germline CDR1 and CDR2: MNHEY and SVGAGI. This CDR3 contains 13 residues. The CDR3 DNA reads TGTGCCAGCAGTTACGGGGGGAACTACGAGCAGTACTTC. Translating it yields CASSYGGNYEQYF.

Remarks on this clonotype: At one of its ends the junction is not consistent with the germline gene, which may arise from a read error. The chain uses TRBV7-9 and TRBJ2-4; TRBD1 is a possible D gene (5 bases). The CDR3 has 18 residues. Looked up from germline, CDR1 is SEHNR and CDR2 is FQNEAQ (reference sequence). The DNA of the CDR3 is TGTGCCAGCAGCTTAGTCTCCCCCGCCGTGACAGCCAAAAACGTTCAGTACTTC. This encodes CASSLVSPAVTAKNVQYF.

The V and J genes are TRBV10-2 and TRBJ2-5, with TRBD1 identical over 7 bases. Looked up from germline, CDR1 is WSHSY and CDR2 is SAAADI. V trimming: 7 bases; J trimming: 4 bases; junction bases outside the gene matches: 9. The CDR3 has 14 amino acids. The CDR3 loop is CASTPRQGVETQYF. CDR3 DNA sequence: TGCGCCAGCACCCCTCGACAGGGAGTAGAGACCCAGTACTTC.

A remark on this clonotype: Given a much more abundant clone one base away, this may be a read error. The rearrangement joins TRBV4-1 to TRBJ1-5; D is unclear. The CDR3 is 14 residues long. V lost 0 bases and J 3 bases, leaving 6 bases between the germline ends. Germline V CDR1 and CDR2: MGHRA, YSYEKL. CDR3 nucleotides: TGCGCCAGCAGCCAAGACAGGTCCAATCAGCCCCAGCATTTT. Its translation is CASSQDRSNQPQHF.

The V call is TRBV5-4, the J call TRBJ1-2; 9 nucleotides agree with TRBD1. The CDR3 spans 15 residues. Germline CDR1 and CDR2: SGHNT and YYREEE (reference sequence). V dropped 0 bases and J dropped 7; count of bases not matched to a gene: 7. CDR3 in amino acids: CASSLVGTGLGGYTF. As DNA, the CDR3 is TGTGCCAGCAGCTTGGTTGGGACAGGGTTAGGTGGCTACACCTTC.

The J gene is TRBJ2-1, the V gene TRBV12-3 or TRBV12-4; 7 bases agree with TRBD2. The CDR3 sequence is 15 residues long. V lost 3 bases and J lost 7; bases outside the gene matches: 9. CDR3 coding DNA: TGTGCCAGCAGTTTTGGGGGGGAAGCTGGGAATGAGCAGTTCTTC. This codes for CASSFGGEAGNEQFF.

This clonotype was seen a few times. The CDR3 reads CASSLSRDSGYGYTF. The CDR3 DNA sequence: TGTGCCAGCAGTTTATCCCGGGACAGTGGCTATGGCTACACCTTC. The rearrangement links TRBV27 to TRBJ1-2; 7 bases agree with TRBD1. Trimming removed 0 bases from V and 4 bases from J; junction bases left unmatched: 5. There are 15 residues in the CDR3. CDR1 and CDR2 (germline): MNHEY, SMNVEV (reference sequence).

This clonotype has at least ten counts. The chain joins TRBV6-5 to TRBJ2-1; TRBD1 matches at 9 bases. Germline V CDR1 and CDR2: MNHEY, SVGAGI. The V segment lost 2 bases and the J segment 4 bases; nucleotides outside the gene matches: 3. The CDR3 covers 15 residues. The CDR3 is CASSYGTGPYNEQFF. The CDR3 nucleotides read TGTGCCAGCAGTTACGGGACAGGGCCTTACAATGAGCAGTTCTTC.